The 17 T cell receptor beta chains in this list originate from one sample, sequenced in a study of blood T cells in healthy people across ages. A second PCR of 7 to 11 cycles used a sample-barcoded 5' primer and a J-beta primer mix. TCRdb called the 5' RACE reads again in MiXCR, with one record for every CDR3 protein. The table includes around 1,600,000 distinct CDR3 sequences, approximately 39% detected once. Sequences were obtained from blood. The receptors come from a woman between 18 and 30 years old in good health.

This chain links TRBV4-3 with TRBJ1-2; no reliable D call. With 0 bases removed from V and 2 bases from J, the gap between germline ends came to 16 bases. CDR1 LGHNA and CDR2 YSLEER come from the germline V gene. The CDR3 length is 17 residues. The chain's CDR3 is CASSQDPEVLGNYGYTF. DNA of the CDR3: TGCGCCAGCAGCCAAGACCCCGAGGTGCTGGGGAACTATGGCTACACCTTC.

The chain employs TRBV25-1 and TRBJ1-6; D call uncertain. This CDR3 has 15 residues. Germline lookup yields CDR1 MGHDK and CDR2 SYGVNS. V dropped 1 base and J dropped 14 bases, with 18 bases sitting between them. The CDR3 loop reads CASSESGFDFPTLHF. The CDR3, as DNA: TGTGCCAGCAGTGAATCTGGGTTTGACTTCCCAACCCTCCACTTT.

The rearrangement joins TRBV20-1 to TRBJ2-3, with D possibly being TRBD2 (6 bases). V lost 6 bases to trimming and J lost 3 bases, with 16 bases between them. This CDR3 has 14 amino acids. Germline V gene data show CDR1 as DFQATT and CDR2 as SNEGSKA (reference sequence). This chain's CDR3 is CSAESGTATDTQYF. CDR3 DNA sequence: TGCAGTGCCGAATCCGGGACTGCTACAGATACGCAGTATTTT.

The J gene is TRBJ2-3, the V gene TRBV20-1; D is possibly TRBD2 (6 bases). The CDR3 extends over 15 amino acids. Trimming removed 0 bases from V and 6 bases from J, with 16 bases in between. The germline V gene encodes CDR1 DFQATT and CDR2 SNEGSKA (reference sequence). The CDR3 region has the DNA TGCAGTGCTAGAGATCGGCGGGGTCCAACGGATACGCAGTATTTT. It encodes CSARDRRGPTDTQYF.

This chain uses TRBV27 with TRBJ2-5, with a possible D match to TRBD1 (6 bases). V was pared by 5 bases and J by 5 bases, with 15 bases between. This CDR3 contains 14 residues. Germline V lookup: CDR1 MNHEY, CDR2 SMNVEV (reference sequence). CDR3 region: CASSPQGFYETQYF. The CDR3 DNA is TGTGCCAGCAGTCCCCAGGGGTTTTACGAGACCCAGTACTTC.

This clonotype was picked up a small number of times. This rearrangement joins TRBV28 to TRBJ2-1; D is undetermined. This CDR3 has 13 residues. Germline V CDR1 and CDR2: MDHEN, SYDVKM. Trimming shortened V by 9 bases and J by 3 bases, and 12 bases separated the two germline ends. The CDR3 sequence: CASTSGFYNEQFF. CDR3 DNA sequence: TGTGCCAGTACATCGGGCTTCTACAATGAGCAGTTCTTC.

V and J are TRBV20-1 and TRBJ1-2; D is possibly TRBD1 (6 bases). Germline CDR1 DFQATT, CDR2 SNEGSKA (reference sequence). The CDR3 sequence is 13 residues long. Trimming stripped 6 bases from V and 3 bases from J, with 14 bases between. The CDR3 loop is CSAGGGADYGYTF. CDR3 coding DNA: TGCAGTGCGGGAGGGGGAGCTGACTATGGCTACACCTTC.

Points on this clonotype: A clone one base away is much larger, so this may be a read error. The chain has TRBV28 and TRBJ1-4; D unresolved. The CDR3 covers 11 residues. Germline CDR1 reads MDHEN; CDR2 reads SYDVKM. This CDR3 reads CTSSLDEKLFF. Here the CDR3 DNA reads TGTACCAGCAGTTTGGATGAAAAACTGTTTTTT.

This chain uses TRBV30 with TRBJ1-2, with a possible D match to TRBD1 (5 bases). The V and J ends lost 2 bases and 4 bases respectively, with 11 bases between them. This CDR3 region has 13 residues. Germline V CDR1 and CDR2: GTSNPN, SVGIG (reference sequence). In nucleotides, the CDR3 is TGTGCCTGGAGTTGGGGCAGTTCCTATGGCTACACCTTC. This codes for CAWSWGSSYGYTF. The full variable domain, its missing parts supplied by reference TRBV30 and TRBJ1-2, is SQTIHQWPATLVQPVGSPLSLECTVEGTSNPNLYWYRQAAGRGLQLLFYSVGIGQISSEVPQNLSASRPQDRQFILSSKKLLLSDSGFYLCAWSWGSSYGYTFGSGTRLTVV.

This chain links TRBV10-3 with TRBJ2-1; 11 positions match TRBD2. The V segment lost 3 bases and the J segment 7 bases; nucleotides outside the gene matches: 5. CDR1 ENHRY and CDR2 SYGVKD come from the germline V gene. The CDR3 runs 15 residues. CDR3 nucleotides: TGTGCCATCAGTGAACTAGCGGGGGAAAGGAATGAGCAGTTCTTC. Its protein product is CAISELAGERNEQFF.

V and J are TRBV14 and TRBJ1-2, with D tentatively TRBD1 (6 bases). Germline V gene sequence: CDR1 SGHDN, CDR2 FVKESK. This CDR3 contains 14 residues. V was cut by 4 bases and J by 2 bases, with 11 bases left in between. The DNA of the CDR3 is TGTGCCAGCAGCCTGGACAGACTAAACTATGGCTACACCTTC. This sequence encodes CASSLDRLNYGYTF. Full variable domain (remainder filled in from reference TRBV14 and TRBJ1-2): EAGVTQFPSHSVIEKGQTVTLRCDPISGHDNLYWYRRVMGKEIKFLLHFVKESKQDESGMPNNRFLAERTGGTYSTLKVQPAELEDSGVYFCASSLDRLNYGYTFGSGTRLTVV.

This clonotype was found a few times. The J gene is TRBJ2-3, the V gene TRBV5-6; TRBD2 agrees at 8 bases. The CDR3 runs to 16 residues. The J segment lost 3 bases and the V segment lost 2 bases, leaving 8 bases of the junction unmatched. CDR1 and CDR2 (germline): SGHDT, YYEEEE. The CDR3 protein is CASSLSVLAATDTQYF. CDR3 DNA: TGTGCCAGCAGCTTATCGGTACTAGCGGCGACAGATACGCAGTATTTT. The whole variable domain, filled in from reference TRBV5-6 and TRBJ2-3, reads DAGVTQSPTHLIKTRGQQVTLRCSPKSGHDTVSWYQQALGQGPQFIFQYYEEEERQRGNFPDRFSGHQFPNYSSELNVNALLLGDSALYLCASSLSVLAATDTQYFGPGTRLTVL.

The chain employs TRBV20-1 and TRBJ2-3; possible D gene TRBD2, 5 bases. The CDR3 extends over 16 amino acids. V lost 0 bases and J 7 bases, leaving 20 bases between the germline ends. The germline V gene encodes CDR1 DFQATT and CDR2 SNEGSKA (reference sequence). CDR3 sequence: CSARDPQRSLENTQYF. The CDR3 DNA reads as TGCAGTGCTAGAGACCCCCAGCGGTCATTGGAAAATACGCAGTATTTT.

The genes are TRBV25-1 and TRBJ2-2; either TRBD1 or TRBD2 may supply D (5 bases each). CDR1 and CDR2 (germline): MGHDK, SYGVNS. V was shortened by 3 bases and J by 6 bases, with 11 bases between the two germline ends. CDR3 length equals 14 residues. The CDR3 DNA is TGTGCCAGCAGTGATGCAGGGCGGGCCGGGGAGCTGTTTTTT. This translates into CASSDAGRAGELFF.

V usage is TRBV7-2 and J usage is TRBJ2-1, with D perhaps matching TRBD1 or TRBD2 (5 bases each). Germline V CDR1 and CDR2: SGHTA, FQGNSA. The CDR3 totals 15 residues. V shed 2 bases and J shed 2 bases, with 10 bases lying between them. CDR3 region: CASSLLWGTYNEQFF. The CDR3 nucleotides are TGTGCCAGCAGCTTACTCTGGGGGACCTACAATGAGCAGTTCTTC.

This sequence joins TRBV29-1 and TRBJ2-3; maybe TRBD1 (6 bases). V was trimmed by 7 bases and J by 7 bases, leaving 21 bases between them. This CDR3 is 14 amino acids long. Per the germline V gene, CDR1 is SQVTM and CDR2 is ANQGSEA. CDR3 nucleotide sequence: TGCAGCGGTCAGGGGTGGGCGGCACAGAATACGCAGTATTTT. Translating it yields CSGQGWAAQNTQYF.

The V gene is TRBV7-9, the J gene TRBJ2-7; D is unclear. Germline V gene data show CDR1 as SEHNR and CDR2 as FQNEAQ (reference sequence). The CDR3 runs 13 residues. V was pared by 1 base and J by 9 bases, with 13 bases between. CDR3 bases: TGTGCCAGCAGCTTAGAGGGTGGTCGCGGGCAGTACTTC. Amino acids: CASSLEGGRGQYF.